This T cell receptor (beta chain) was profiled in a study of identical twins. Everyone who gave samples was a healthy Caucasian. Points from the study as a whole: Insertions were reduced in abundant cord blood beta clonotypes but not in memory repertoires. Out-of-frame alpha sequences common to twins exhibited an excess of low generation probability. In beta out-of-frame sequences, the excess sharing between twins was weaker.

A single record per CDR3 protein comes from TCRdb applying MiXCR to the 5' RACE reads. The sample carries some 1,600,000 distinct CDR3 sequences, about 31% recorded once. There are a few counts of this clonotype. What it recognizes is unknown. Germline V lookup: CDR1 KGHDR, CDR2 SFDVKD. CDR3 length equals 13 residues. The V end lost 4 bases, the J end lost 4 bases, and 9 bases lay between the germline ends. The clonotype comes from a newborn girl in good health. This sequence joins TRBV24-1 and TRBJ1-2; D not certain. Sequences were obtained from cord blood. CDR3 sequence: CATSEGSAYGYTF. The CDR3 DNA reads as TGTGCCACCAGTGAGGGGAGCGCCTATGGCTACACCTTC.